Listed below are T cell receptor beta chains from one sample, sequenced in a study of blood T cell repertoires in COVID-19. Clones were read by immunoSEQ multiplex PCR, and TCRdb kept only the in-frame ones, dropping some. Among over 300,000 clones listed, approximately 90% were seen once. The source material was PBMCs or T cells enriched from blood (not recorded which). These receptors were collected from a woman aged 25 to 39 who had recovered from COVID-19. Each CDR3 is given without its conserved first and last residue. The order of the fields is V gene, J gene, CDR3 protein.

>TRBV28|TRBJ1-5
ASRGQGSQPQH
>TRBV12-3/TRBV12-4|TRBJ2-7
ASSWGDEQY
>TRBV5-1|TRBJ2-1
ASSLQGQTYNEQF
>TRBV30|TRBJ2-7
AWGTGNAGEQY
>TRBV9|TRBJ2-1
ASSVVGRVDNEQF
>TRBV5-1|TRBJ2-3
ASSTGLAGGQDTQY
>TRBV9|TRBJ2-1
ASSVGTSGGYNEQF
>TRBV6-5|TRBJ2-2
ASSYSRGVNTGELF
>TRBV5-1|TRBJ1-2
ASSLRQGLGGYT
>TRBV11-2|TRBJ2-2
ASSLRVLAGIEELF